This note documents a single TCR beta chain sequence. Its cognate antigen is unknown. Looked up from germline, CDR1 is SEHNR and CDR2 is FQNEAQ (reference sequence). This CDR3 region has 15 residues. J was trimmed by 9 bases and V by 6 bases; bases with no gene match: 14. TCR beta libraries were built with iRepertoire HTBI primers and Arm-PCR of CDR3 regions. TCRdb ran MiXCR on the multiplex PCR reads and lists one entry per CDR3 protein. The table shows hundreds of thousands of distinct CDR3 sequences, with roughly 21% occurring only once. The data originate from a study of regulatory T cells in long-lasting Graves disease. The study, taken as a whole, reports: Rather than thyroid tissue, only peripheral blood underwent study.

Time point specified: persistent/refractory GD, antithyroid drugs over 5 years with positive TRAb. Construction of the TCR library relied on RNA isolated from PBMCs. The material was peripheral blood mononuclear cells (PBMCs), obtained when the disease was refractory, from a patient treated with antithyroid drugs. The TCR was taken from a female donor with Graves disease. The gene calls are TRBV7-9 and TRBJ1-2; 9 bases match TRBD1. CDR3 amino acids: CASRGALDRGGSYTF. CDR3 nucleotides: TGTGCCAGCAGGGGCGCCCTGGACAGGGGAGGCAGCTACACCTTC. The whole variable domain, filled in from reference TRBV7-9 and TRBJ1-2, reads DTGVSQNPRHKITKRGQNVTFRCDPISEHNRLYWYRQTLGQGPEFLTYFQNEAQLEKSRLLSDRFSAERPKGSFSTLEIQRTEQGDSAMYLCASRGALDRGGSYTFGSGTRLTVV.